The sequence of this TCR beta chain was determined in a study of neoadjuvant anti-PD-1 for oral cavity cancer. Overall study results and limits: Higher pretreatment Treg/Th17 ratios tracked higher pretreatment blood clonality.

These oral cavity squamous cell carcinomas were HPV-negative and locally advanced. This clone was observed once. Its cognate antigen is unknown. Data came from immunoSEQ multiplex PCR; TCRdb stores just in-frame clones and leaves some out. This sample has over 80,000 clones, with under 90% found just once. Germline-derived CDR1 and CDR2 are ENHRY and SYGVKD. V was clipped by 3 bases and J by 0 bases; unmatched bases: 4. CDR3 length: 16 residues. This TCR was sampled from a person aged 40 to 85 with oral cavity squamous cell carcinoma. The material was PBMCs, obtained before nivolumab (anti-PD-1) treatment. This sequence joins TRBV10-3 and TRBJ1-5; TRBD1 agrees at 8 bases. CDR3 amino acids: CAISDGTGYSNQPQHF. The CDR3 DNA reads TGTGCCATCAGTGATGGGACAGGATATAGCAATCAGCCCCAGCATTTT.